The count of the clone carrying this T cell receptor (beta chain) is one. TCRdb's copy holds only in-frame clones and misses some; the assay was immunoSEQ multiplex PCR. The data contain about 36,000 clones, 84% of them singletons. The data stem from a study of monozygotic twins with cystic fibrosis. This CDR3 is built from 13 residues. Germline CDR1 is SGHNT and CDR2 is YYREEE (reference sequence). V was pared by 7 bases and J by 3 bases, with 11 bases between. The receptor comes from a girl aged 2 to 10 with cystic fibrosis. J is TRBJ2-1 and V is TRBV5-4; possibly TRBD1 for D (6 bases). The sequenced sample consisted of blood. CDR3 DNA sequence: TGTGCCAGCGGGGAGACAGGCTACAATGAGCAGTTCTTC. Its translation is CASGETGYNEQFF.